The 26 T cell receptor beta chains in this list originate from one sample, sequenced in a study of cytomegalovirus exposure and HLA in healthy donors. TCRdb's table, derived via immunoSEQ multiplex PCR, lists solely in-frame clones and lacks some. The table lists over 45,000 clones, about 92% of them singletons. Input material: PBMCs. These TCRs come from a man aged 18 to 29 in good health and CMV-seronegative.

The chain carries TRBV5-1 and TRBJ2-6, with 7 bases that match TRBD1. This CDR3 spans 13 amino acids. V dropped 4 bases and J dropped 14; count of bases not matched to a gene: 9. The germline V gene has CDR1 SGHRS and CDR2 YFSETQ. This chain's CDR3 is CASSLGQAQILTF. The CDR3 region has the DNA TGCGCCAGCAGCCTAGGACAGGCCCAAATCCTGACTTTC.

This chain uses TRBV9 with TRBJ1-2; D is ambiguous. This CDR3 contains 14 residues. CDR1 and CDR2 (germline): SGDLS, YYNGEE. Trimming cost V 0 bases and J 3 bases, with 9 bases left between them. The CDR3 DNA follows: TGTGCCAGCAGCGTAGGAGGGCAGTACTATGGCTACACCTTC. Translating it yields CASSVGGQYYGYTF.

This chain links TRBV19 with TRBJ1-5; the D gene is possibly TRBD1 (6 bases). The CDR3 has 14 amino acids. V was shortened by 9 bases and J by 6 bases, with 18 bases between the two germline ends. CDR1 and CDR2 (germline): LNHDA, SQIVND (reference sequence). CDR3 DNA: TGTGCCAGCTGGGGGCTTGTTTCTGCTCAGCCCCAGCATTTT. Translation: CASWGLVSAQPQHF.

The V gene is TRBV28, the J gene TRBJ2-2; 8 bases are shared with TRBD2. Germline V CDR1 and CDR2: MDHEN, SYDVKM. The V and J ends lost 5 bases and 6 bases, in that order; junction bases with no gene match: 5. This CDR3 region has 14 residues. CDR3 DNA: TGTGCCAGCAGTCCGGGGGGGGATCCCGGGGAGCTGTTTTTT. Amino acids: CASSPGGDPGELFF.

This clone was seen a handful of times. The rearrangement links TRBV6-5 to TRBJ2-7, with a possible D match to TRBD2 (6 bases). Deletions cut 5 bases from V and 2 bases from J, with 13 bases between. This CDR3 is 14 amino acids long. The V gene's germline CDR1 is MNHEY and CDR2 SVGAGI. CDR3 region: CASSRGGLTYEQYF. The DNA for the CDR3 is TGTGCCAGCAGTCGAGGAGGGCTCACCTACGAGCAGTACTTC.

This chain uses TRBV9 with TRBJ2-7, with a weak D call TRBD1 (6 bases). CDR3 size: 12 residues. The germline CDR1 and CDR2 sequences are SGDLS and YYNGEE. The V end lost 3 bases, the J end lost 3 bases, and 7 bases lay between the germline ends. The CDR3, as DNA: TGTGCCAGCAGCGCCAGGGGCTACGAGCAGTACTTC. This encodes CASSARGYEQYF.

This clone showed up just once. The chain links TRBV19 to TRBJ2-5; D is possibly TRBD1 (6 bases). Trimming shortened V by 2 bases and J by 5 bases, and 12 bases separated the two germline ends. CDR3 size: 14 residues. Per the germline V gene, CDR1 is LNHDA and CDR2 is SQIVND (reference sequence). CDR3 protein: CASSIQGLVETQYF. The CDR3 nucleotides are TGTGCCAGTAGTATACAGGGGCTAGTGGAGACCCAGTACTTC.

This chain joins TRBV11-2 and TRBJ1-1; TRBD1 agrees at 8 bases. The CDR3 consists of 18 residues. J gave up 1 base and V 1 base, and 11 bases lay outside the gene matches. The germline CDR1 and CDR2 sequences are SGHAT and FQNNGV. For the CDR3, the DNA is TGTGCCAGCAGCTTAGGATGGGTCACCGGGACAGGGAACACTGAAGCTTTCTTT. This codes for CASSLGWVTGTGNTEAFF.

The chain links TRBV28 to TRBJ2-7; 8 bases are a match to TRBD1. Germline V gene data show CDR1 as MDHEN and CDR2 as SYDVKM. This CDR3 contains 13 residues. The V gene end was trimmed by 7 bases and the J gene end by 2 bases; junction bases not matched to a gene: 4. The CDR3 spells CASKTGVPYEQYF. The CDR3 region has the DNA TGTGCCAGCAAGACAGGGGTCCCCTACGAGCAGTACTTC.

CDR3 loop: CASSTEGLRQETQYF. The CDR3, as DNA: TGTGCCAGCAGTACCGAGGGACTACGGCAAGAGACCCAGTACTTC. This rearrangement joins TRBV6-1 to TRBJ2-5, with TRBD2 matching over 7 bases. Germline CDR1 is MNHNS and CDR2 is SASEGT. V dropped 5 bases and J dropped 2; count of bases not matched to a gene: 8. The CDR3 runs 15 residues.

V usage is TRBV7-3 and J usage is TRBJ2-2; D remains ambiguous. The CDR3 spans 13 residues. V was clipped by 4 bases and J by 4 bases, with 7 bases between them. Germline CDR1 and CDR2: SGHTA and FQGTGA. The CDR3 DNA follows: TGTGCCAGCAGCTCCCTATCCACCGGGGAGCTGTTTTTT. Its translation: CASSSLSTGELFF.

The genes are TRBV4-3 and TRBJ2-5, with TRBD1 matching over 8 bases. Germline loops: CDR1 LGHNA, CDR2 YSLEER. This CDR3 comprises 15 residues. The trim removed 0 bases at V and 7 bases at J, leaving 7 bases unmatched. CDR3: CASSQDIQGASTQYF. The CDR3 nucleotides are TGCGCCAGCAGCCAAGATATCCAGGGGGCATCGACCCAGTACTTC.

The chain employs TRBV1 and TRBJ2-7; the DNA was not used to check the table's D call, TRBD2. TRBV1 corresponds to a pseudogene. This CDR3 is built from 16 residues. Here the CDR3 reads CTSSQDDAGAHYEQYF. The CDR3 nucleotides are TGCACCAGCAGCCAAGATGACGCGGGGGCACACTACGAGCAGTACTTC.

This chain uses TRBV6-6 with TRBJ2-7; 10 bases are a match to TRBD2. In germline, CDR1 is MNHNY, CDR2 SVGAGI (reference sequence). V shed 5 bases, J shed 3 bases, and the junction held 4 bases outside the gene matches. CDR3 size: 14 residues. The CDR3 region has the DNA TGTGCCAGCAGTGGAGGGACTAGCGTCTACGAGCAGTACTTC. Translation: CASSGGTSVYEQYF.

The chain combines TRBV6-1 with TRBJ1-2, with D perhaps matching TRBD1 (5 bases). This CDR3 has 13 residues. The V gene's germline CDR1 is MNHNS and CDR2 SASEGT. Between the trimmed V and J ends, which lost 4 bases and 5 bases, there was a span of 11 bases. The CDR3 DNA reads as TGTGCCAGCAGTGTTCAGGGAGGATATGGCTACACCTTC. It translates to CASSVQGGYGYTF.

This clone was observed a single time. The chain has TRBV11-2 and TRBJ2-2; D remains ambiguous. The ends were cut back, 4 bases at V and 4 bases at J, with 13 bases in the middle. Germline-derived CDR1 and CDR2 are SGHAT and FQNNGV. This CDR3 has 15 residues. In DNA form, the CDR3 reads TGTGCCAGCAGCTCCGAACGGGTGGGCACCGGGGAGCTGTTTTTT. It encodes CASSSERVGTGELFF. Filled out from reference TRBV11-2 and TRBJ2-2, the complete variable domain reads EAGVAQSPRYKIIEKRQSVAFWCNPISGHATLYWYQQILGQGPKLLIQFQNNGVVDDSQLPKDRFSAERLKGVDSTLKIQPAKLEDSAVYLCASSSERVGTGELFFGEGSRLTVL.

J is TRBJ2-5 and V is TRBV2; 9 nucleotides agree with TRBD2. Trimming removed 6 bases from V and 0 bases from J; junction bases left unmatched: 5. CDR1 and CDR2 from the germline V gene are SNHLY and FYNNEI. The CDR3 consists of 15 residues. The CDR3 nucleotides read TGTGCCAGCAGAATACTAGCGGGTAACCAAGAGACCCAGTACTTC. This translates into CASRILAGNQETQYF.

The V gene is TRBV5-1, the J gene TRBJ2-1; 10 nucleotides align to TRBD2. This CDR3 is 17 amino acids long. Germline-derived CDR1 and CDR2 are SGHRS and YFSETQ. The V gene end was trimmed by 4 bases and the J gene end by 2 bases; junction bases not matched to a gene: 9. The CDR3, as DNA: TGCGCCAGCAGCGACGGGCGGGGGACTAGCGCCTACAATGAGCAGTTCTTC. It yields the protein CASSDGRGTSAYNEQFF.

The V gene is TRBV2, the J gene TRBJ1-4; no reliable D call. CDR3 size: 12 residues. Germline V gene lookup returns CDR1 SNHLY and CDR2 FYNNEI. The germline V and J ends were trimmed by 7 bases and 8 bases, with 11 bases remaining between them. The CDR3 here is CASKEGQEKLFF. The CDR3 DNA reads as TGTGCCAGCAAGGAGGGCCAGGAAAAACTGTTTTTT. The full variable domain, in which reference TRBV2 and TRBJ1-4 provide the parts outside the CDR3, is EPEVTQTPSHQVTQMGQEVILRCVPISNHLYFYWYRQILGQKVEFLVSFYNNEISEKSEIFDDQFSVERPDGSNFTLKIRSTKLEDSAMYFCASKEGQEKLFFGSGTQLSVL.

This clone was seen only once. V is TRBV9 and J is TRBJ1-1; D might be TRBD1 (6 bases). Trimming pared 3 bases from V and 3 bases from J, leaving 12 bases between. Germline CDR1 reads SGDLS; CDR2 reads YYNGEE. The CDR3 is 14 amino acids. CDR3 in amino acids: CASSGNRADTEAFF. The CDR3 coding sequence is TGTGCCAGCAGCGGGAACAGGGCGGACACTGAAGCTTTCTTT.

This CDR3 is CASSLAGQFNEKLFF. CDR3 DNA sequence: TGTGCCAGCAGCTTAGCGGGACAGTTTAATGAAAAACTGTTTTTT. The gene calls are TRBV7-9 and TRBJ1-4; the match to TRBD1 covers 7 bases. This CDR3 is 15 amino acids long. Unmatched junction bases numbered 2, after V lost 0 bases and J lost 4 bases. Germline lookup yields CDR1 SEHNR and CDR2 FQNEAQ (reference sequence).

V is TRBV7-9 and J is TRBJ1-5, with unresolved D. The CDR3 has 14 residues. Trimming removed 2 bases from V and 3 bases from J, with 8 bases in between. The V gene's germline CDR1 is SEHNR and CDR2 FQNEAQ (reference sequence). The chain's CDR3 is CASSLNGNNQPQHF. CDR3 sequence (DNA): TGTGCCAGCAGCTTAAACGGGAACAATCAGCCCCAGCATTTT.

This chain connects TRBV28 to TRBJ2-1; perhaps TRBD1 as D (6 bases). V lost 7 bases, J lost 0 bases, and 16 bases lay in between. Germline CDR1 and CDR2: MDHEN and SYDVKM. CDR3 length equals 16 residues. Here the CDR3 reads CASMGDEQGSYNEQFF. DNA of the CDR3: TGTGCCAGCATGGGAGACGAACAGGGCTCCTACAATGAGCAGTTCTTC.

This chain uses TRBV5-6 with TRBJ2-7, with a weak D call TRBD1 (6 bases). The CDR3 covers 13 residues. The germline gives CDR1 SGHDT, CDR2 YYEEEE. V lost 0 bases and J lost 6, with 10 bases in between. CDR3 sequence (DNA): TGTGCCAGCAGCTTGGACAGGGTGAGCGAGCAGTACTTC. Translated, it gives CASSLDRVSEQYF.

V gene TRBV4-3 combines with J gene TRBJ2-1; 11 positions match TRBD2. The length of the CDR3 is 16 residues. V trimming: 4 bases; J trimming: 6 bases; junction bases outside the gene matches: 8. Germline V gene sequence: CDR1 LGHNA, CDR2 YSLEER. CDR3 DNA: TGCGCCAGCAGCCCCCAACTAGCGGGAGAAGGCAATGAGCAGTTCTTC. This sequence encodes CASSPQLAGEGNEQFF.

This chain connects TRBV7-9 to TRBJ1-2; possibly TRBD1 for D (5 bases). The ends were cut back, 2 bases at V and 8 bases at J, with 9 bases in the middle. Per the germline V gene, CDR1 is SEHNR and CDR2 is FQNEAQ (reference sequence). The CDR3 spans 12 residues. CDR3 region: CASSLRREGYTF. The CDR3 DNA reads TGTGCCAGCAGCTTACGCAGGGAAGGCTACACCTTC.